The clone carrying this TCR beta chain was found many times. Its cognate antigen is unknown. The record originates from a study of T cells after posttransplantation cyclophosphamide. Regarding the study as a whole: TRB clonality was highly associated with recipient CMV seropositivity and reactivation. Tissue-infiltrating T cells from skin or gut overlapped little with blood T cells. Later post-transplant blood repertoires were often dominated by donor CD8+ memory clones.

This related bone marrow graft donor gave peripheral blood on the day of marrow donation. Germline values: CDR1 SGHAT, CDR2 FQNNGV. The CDR3 is 18 amino acids. Germline trimming cut 6 bases from V and 0 bases from J; bases unmatched to any gene: 14. Assay used: immunoSEQ multiplex PCR; TCRdb lists only in-frame clones, some missing. Reported are about 36,000 clones, none seen only once; the ten largest carry 1% to 1.5%. The sample taken for sequencing was PBMCs. The clonotype comes from a girl aged 5-17 years in good health, CMV-negative, and a related stem cell transplant donor. The chain joins TRBV11-2 to TRBJ1-3, with 7 nucleotides matching TRBD1. CDR3 region: CASRSRDRRTHSGNTIYF. The CDR3 region has the DNA TGTGCCAGCAGGTCCCGGGACAGAAGAACTCACTCTGGAAACACCATATATTTT.